Below are 3 T cell receptor beta chains sequenced from a single sample in a study of cytomegalovirus exposure and HLA in healthy donors (dated by TCRdb to about 2017). Libraries were built with the immunoSEQ multiplex PCR assay. For the multiplex PCR, a mixture combining 60 forward primers for TCR Vbeta segments and 13 reverse primers for TCR Jbeta segments was used. TCRdb took this table from immuneACCESS and kept in-frame rearrangements with V and J called. Such tables lack part of the clones; where checked against another copy, unresolved V genes explain under half of the gap, and the rest is unexplained. Per the sample table, the count is about 53,000 clones. The ten top clones hold roughly an eighth of the sample. Sequencing was carried out using PBMCs. All receptors come from a young man in good health and CMV-seropositive.

J is TRBJ1-4 and V is TRBV7-9; D may be TRBD1 (6 bases). Between the trimmed V and J ends, which lost 7 bases and 1 base, there was a span of 10 bases. The CDR3 loop spans 14 amino acids. From germline, CDR1 is SEHNR and CDR2 FQNEAQ (reference sequence). For the CDR3, the DNA is TGTGCCAGCACCAAACAGGGAACTAATGAAAAACTGTTTTTT. Residues: CASTKQGTNEKLFF.

The chain joins TRBV10-1 to TRBJ2-1, with 10 bases aligning to TRBD2. This CDR3 is built from 16 residues. The germline gives CDR1 WNHNN, CDR2 SYGVQD (reference sequence). V lost 6 bases to trimming and J lost 0 bases; unmatched junction nucleotides: 5. CDR3 in amino acids: CASSGTSASSYNEQFF. The CDR3 nucleotides read TGCGCCAGCAGCGGGACTAGCGCTAGCTCCTACAATGAGCAGTTCTTC.

The V call is TRBV5-4, the J call TRBJ1-3, with 8 bases lining up with TRBD1. V lost 3 bases to trimming and J lost 1 base; unmatched junction nucleotides: 6. This CDR3 has 16 residues. Germline values: CDR1 SGHNT, CDR2 YYREEE (reference sequence). As DNA, the CDR3 is TGTGCCAGCAGCTATCAGGGGGCCGTATCTGGAAACACCATATATTTT. Translation: CASSYQGAVSGNTIYF.